A single sample gave rise to the 27 T cell receptor beta chains below, sequenced in a study of T cell responses to AZD1222 COVID-19 vaccine. Clones were sequenced by immunoSEQ multiplex PCR, and TCRdb holds only the in-frame ones, with some missing. Altogether roughly 110,000 clones are present, around 90% being singletons, with the ten largest covering approximately 4.8%. This specimen consisted of peripheral blood, obtained 28 days after the second AZD1222 dose. These receptors all stem from an adult who received the AZD1222 COVID-19 vaccine.

This clone was observed a few times. The sample holds other DNA sequences that translate to the same CDR3. The rearrangement uses TRBV12-3 or TRBV12-4 and TRBJ2-3; D may be TRBD2 (5 bases). The CDR3 length is 13 residues. V dropped 6 bases and J dropped 3 bases, with 10 bases sitting between them. CDR3 protein: CASSPRGTDTQYF. CDR3 sequence (DNA): TGTGCCAGCAGCCCTCGCGGGACAGATACGCAGTATTTT.

The chain couples TRBV2 to TRBJ1-2; D is unclear. The CDR3 runs 13 residues. Germline CDR1 reads SNHLY; CDR2 reads FYNNEI. Trimming took 3 bases from V and 7 from J, leaving 12 bases between them. The CDR3 DNA reads TGTGCCAGCAGTGAGGGAGGGATTGGTGGCTACACCTTC. Residues: CASSEGGIGGYTF.

V usage is TRBV25-1 and J usage is TRBJ2-5; D perhaps matches TRBD1 (6 bases). Trimming cost V 8 bases and J 5 bases, with 15 bases left between them. The germline gives CDR1 MGHDK, CDR2 SYGVNS. This CDR3 region has 13 residues. In DNA, the CDR3 is TGTGCCAGCCGGGACACCTTGAGGGAGACCCAGTACTTC. Residues: CASRDTLRETQYF.

The chain is built from TRBV28 and TRBJ1-2, with 8 bases aligning to TRBD1. Germline lookup yields CDR1 MDHEN and CDR2 SYDVKM. The CDR3 totals 12 residues. Unmatched junction bases numbered 3, after V lost 8 bases and J lost 4 bases. The CDR3 loop is CASRTGGYGYTF. Here the CDR3 DNA reads TGTGCCAGCCGAACAGGGGGCTATGGCTACACCTTC.

The V gene is TRBV27, the J gene TRBJ1-5, with unresolved D. Germline CDR1 and CDR2: MNHEY and SMNVEV (reference sequence). Trimming removed 4 bases from V and 0 bases from J, with 7 bases in between. The CDR3 is 14 amino acids. CDR3 region: CASSSQYSNQPQHF. CDR3 in DNA: TGTGCCAGCAGTTCCCAGTATAGCAATCAGCCCCAGCATTTT.

The gene calls are TRBV18 and TRBJ2-1, with 8 nucleotides matching TRBD2. Germline loops: CDR1 KGHSH, CDR2 LQKENI. J was trimmed by 3 bases and V by 4 bases; bases with no gene match: 5. CDR3 length: 15 residues. CDR3 protein: CASSLSGAHYNEQFF. In DNA form, the CDR3 reads TGTGCCAGCTCACTTAGCGGGGCGCACTACAATGAGCAGTTCTTC. The variable domain in full, with the rest retrieved from reference TRBV18 and TRBJ2-1, is NAGVMQNPRHLVRRRGQEARLRCSPMKGHSHVYWYRQLPEEGLKFMVYLQKENIIDESGMPKERFSAEFPKEGPSILRIQQVVRGDSAAYFCASSLSGAHYNEQFFGPGTRLTVL.

The chain has TRBV12-3 or TRBV12-4 and TRBJ1-4; no firm D call. The CDR3 sequence is 12 residues long. Deletions cut 5 bases from V and 14 bases from J, with 15 bases between. The CDR3 bases are TGTGCCAGCAGTCCCGGACTGCGACCGCTGTTTTTT. This gives the protein CASSPGLRPLFF.

The genes are TRBV24-1 and TRBJ2-2; 8 bases line up with TRBD1. The CDR3 extends over 13 amino acids. Trimming took 5 bases from V and 6 from J; bases not matched to a gene: 1. In germline, CDR1 is KGHDR, CDR2 SFDVKD. CDR3 sequence: CATSATGAGELFF. The CDR3 DNA sequence: TGTGCCACCAGTGCGACAGGGGCCGGGGAGCTGTTTTTT.

The chain uses TRBV21-1 and TRBJ2-2; the table's D call, TRBD1, has no DNA check behind it. TRBV21-1 is termed a pseudogene. The CDR3 is 17 residues long. CDR3 nucleotide sequence: TGTGCCAGCATGAAGGACAGGGGCCCTGAGAACGCCGGGGAGCTGTTTTTT. Residues: CASMKDRGPENAGELFF.

The V and J genes are TRBV27 and TRBJ2-7, with D hard to call. With 4 bases removed from V and 2 bases from J, the gap between germline ends came to 9 bases. Germline V gives CDR1 MNHEY, CDR2 SMNVEV (reference sequence). The length of the CDR3 is 13 residues. The CDR3 nucleotides read TGTGCCAGCAGTTCGCCAAAGACCTACGAGCAGTACTTC. Its protein product is CASSSPKTYEQYF.

This clone was counted a few times. The CDR3 DNA follows: TGTGCCAGCAGTTACTCGACCGGAGACTTGAACACTGAAGCTTTCTTT. It encodes CASSYSTGDLNTEAFF. This sequence joins TRBV6-2 or TRBV6-3 and TRBJ1-1; D ambiguous. CDR1 and CDR2 (germline): MNHEY, SVGEGT. The CDR3 has 16 residues. Trimming cost V 0 bases and J 0 bases, with 11 bases left between them.

The rearrangement uses TRBV6-5 and TRBJ1-2; 11 nucleotides agree with TRBD1. The V and J ends lost 6 bases and 7 bases, in that order; junction bases with no gene match: 7. The CDR3 contains 14 residues. CDR1 MNHEY and CDR2 SVGAGI come from the germline V gene. CDR3 in amino acids: CASSPDGTGGGYTF. The CDR3 bases are TGTGCCAGCAGCCCCGACGGGACAGGGGGTGGCTACACCTTC.

The chain is built from TRBV5-1 and TRBJ2-7, with D unresolved. Trimming cost V 0 bases and J 2 bases, with 12 bases left between them. CDR3 size: 15 residues. CDR1 and CDR2 (germline): SGHRS, YFSETQ. CDR3 sequence reads: CASSLGTVTTYEQYF. The CDR3 DNA sequence: TGCGCCAGCAGCTTGGGGACGGTGACAACCTACGAGCAGTACTTC.

This chain links TRBV4-2 with TRBJ2-7; 7 bases are shared with TRBD1. V shed 0 bases and J 0 bases; nucleotides not matched to a gene: 2. This CDR3 contains 15 residues. CDR1 and CDR2 from the germline V gene are LGHNA and YNFKEQ. This CDR3 is CASSQEGDSSYEQYF. In DNA, the CDR3 is TGTGCCAGCAGCCAAGAAGGGGACAGCTCCTACGAGCAGTACTTC.

The chain links TRBV5-1 to TRBJ1-1, with D maybe TRBD1 (6 bases). V was clipped by 4 bases and J by 1 base, with 8 bases between them. CDR3 length: 13 residues. Germline V CDR1 and CDR2: SGHRS, YFSETQ. The CDR3 is CASSTGQNTEAFF. The CDR3, as DNA: TGCGCCAGCAGCACGGGACAGAACACTGAAGCTTTCTTT.

The V and J genes are TRBV18 and TRBJ2-3, with D possibly being TRBD1 (5 bases). Per the germline V gene, CDR1 is KGHSH and CDR2 is LQKENI. V dropped 2 bases and J dropped 0 bases, with 15 bases sitting between them. This CDR3 has 17 amino acids. The CDR3 protein is CASSPLGQGTSTDTQYF. For the CDR3, the DNA is TGTGCCAGCTCACCATTAGGGCAGGGTACTAGCACAGATACGCAGTATTTT.

The chain carries TRBV12-3 or TRBV12-4 and TRBJ1-4; D unclear. There are 13 residues in the CDR3. V was cut by 3 bases and J by 8 bases, with 10 bases left in between. The CDR3 sequence: CASSFASREKLFF. CDR3 DNA: TGTGCCAGCAGTTTTGCCAGTCGGGAAAAACTGTTTTTT.

The chain has TRBV4-2 and TRBJ1-1, with D perhaps matching TRBD1 (6 bases). Germline V lookup: CDR1 LGHNA, CDR2 YNFKEQ. The CDR3 spans 14 residues. V was clipped by 0 bases and J by 11 bases, with 16 bases between them. The CDR3 spells CASSQDRQGSAAFF. The CDR3 nucleotides are TGTGCCAGCAGCCAAGATCGGCAGGGGAGCGCTGCTTTCTTT.

J is TRBJ2-5 and V is TRBV7-3, with D tentatively TRBD1 (5 bases). V lost 0 bases and J 5 bases, leaving 13 bases between the germline ends. This CDR3 spans 15 amino acids. Germline CDR1 and CDR2: SGHTA and FQGTGA. The DNA of the CDR3 is TGTGCCAGCAGCTTAACTGGGGCAGGGTCCGAGACCCAGTACTTC. Translation: CASSLTGAGSETQYF.

The genes are TRBV11-2 and TRBJ2-5; unclear D gene. The CDR3 runs 18 residues. Germline V gene lookup returns CDR1 SGHAT and CDR2 FQNNGV. Trimming removed 1 base from V and 2 bases from J, with 20 bases in between. The CDR3 DNA follows: TGTGCCAGCAGCTTAGGGGATGGGGTGGCTATTTTGCAAGAGACCCAGTACTTC. Translating gives CASSLGDGVAILQETQYF.

This chain uses TRBV12-3 or TRBV12-4 with TRBJ1-5, with D tentatively TRBD1 (6 bases). The CDR3 is made up of 13 amino acids. The V and J ends lost 6 bases and 5 bases respectively, with 11 bases between them. The CDR3 loop reads CASSPRTDQPQHF. In nucleotides, the CDR3 is TGTGCCAGCAGCCCGAGGACAGATCAGCCCCAGCATTTT.

J is TRBJ1-4 and V is TRBV19; D may be TRBD1 (5 bases). The germline CDR1 and CDR2 sequences are LNHDA and SQIVND (reference sequence). CDR3 size: 15 residues. V was shortened by 3 bases and J by 7 bases, with 15 bases between the two germline ends. CDR3: CASSIAGALGEKLFF. As DNA, the CDR3 is TGTGCCAGTAGTATTGCTGGGGCCTTGGGTGAAAAACTGTTTTTT. Full variable domain (missing parts from reference TRBV19 and TRBJ1-4): DGGITQSPKYLFRKEGQNVTLSCEQNLNHDAMYWYRQDPGQGLRLIYYSQIVNDFQKGDIAEGYSVSREKKESFPLTVTSAQKNPTAFYLCASSIAGALGEKLFFGSGTQLSVL.

The chain combines TRBV7-8 with TRBJ2-7; 9 nucleotides match TRBD2. V lost 5 bases to trimming and J lost 2 bases; unmatched junction nucleotides: 4. This CDR3 has 14 residues. The germline CDR1 and CDR2 sequences are SGHVS and FQNEAQ. DNA of the CDR3: TGTGCCAGCAGCCGAGCGGGGGGACCCTACGAGCAGTACTTC. It specifies CASSRAGGPYEQYF.

The chain combines TRBV27 with TRBJ1-2; D may be TRBD1 (5 bases). The CDR3 length is 14 residues. V was shortened by 3 bases and J by 8 bases, with 16 bases between the two germline ends. Per the germline V gene, CDR1 is MNHEY and CDR2 is SMNVEV (reference sequence). The CDR3 DNA reads TGTGCCAGCAGTTTCGCGCAGGGAACAGAAGGCTACACCTTC. As protein: CASSFAQGTEGYTF.

This chain links TRBV10-3 with TRBJ2-3; 12 positions match TRBD2. The V gene's germline CDR1 is ENHRY and CDR2 SYGVKD. This CDR3 contains 17 residues. Trimming cost V 0 bases and J 4 bases; bases outside gene matches: 5. The CDR3 here is CAISESSSGGAADTQYF. In nucleotides, the CDR3 is TGTGCCATCAGTGAGTCATCTAGCGGGGGGGCGGCAGATACGCAGTATTTT.

The chain couples TRBV2 to TRBJ1-6; D is unresolved. The CDR3 spans 14 residues. V lost 1 base to trimming and J lost 4 bases, with 5 bases between them. Germline loops: CDR1 SNHLY, CDR2 FYNNEI. The CDR3 region is CASSEGRYNSPLHF. The CDR3 nucleotides are TGTGCCAGCAGTGAAGGACGGTATAATTCACCCCTCCACTTT.

The J gene is TRBJ1-1, the V gene TRBV3-1 (or the pseudogene TRBV3-2), with a tentative D call TRBD1 (5 bases). The CDR3 extends over 15 amino acids. The V end lost 1 base, the J end lost 6 bases, and 15 bases lay between the germline ends. In germline, CDR1 is LGHDT, CDR2 YNNKEL (reference sequence). Here the CDR3 DNA reads TGTGCCAGCAGCCAAGGTGTGGCAGGGTTTTCTGAAGCTTTCTTT. This encodes CASSQGVAGFSEAFF.